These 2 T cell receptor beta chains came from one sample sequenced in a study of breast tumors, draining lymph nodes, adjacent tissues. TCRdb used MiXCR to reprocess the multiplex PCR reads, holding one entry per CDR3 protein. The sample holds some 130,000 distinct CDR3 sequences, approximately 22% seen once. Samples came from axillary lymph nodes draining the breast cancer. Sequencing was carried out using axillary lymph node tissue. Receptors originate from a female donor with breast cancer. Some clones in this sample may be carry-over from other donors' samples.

The CDR3 DNA sequence: TGTGCCAGCACTGGACTGGGACTCCCCGCGGAGACCCAGTACTTC. Translation gives CASTGLGLPAETQYF. The chain links TRBV5-5 to TRBJ2-5; tentatively, D is TRBD2 (6 bases). The CDR3 extends over 15 amino acids. CDR1 is SGHKS and CDR2 is YYEKEE in the germline V gene (reference sequence). Trimming took off 6 bases at V and 5 bases at J, with 20 bases between the two ends.

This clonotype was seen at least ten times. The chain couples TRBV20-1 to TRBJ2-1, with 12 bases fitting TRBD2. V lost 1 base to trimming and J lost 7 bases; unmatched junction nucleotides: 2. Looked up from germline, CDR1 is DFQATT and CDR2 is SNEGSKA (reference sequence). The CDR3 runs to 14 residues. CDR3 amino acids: CSARASGRGNEQFF. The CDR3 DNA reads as TGCAGTGCTAGAGCTAGCGGGAGGGGGAATGAGCAGTTCTTC.